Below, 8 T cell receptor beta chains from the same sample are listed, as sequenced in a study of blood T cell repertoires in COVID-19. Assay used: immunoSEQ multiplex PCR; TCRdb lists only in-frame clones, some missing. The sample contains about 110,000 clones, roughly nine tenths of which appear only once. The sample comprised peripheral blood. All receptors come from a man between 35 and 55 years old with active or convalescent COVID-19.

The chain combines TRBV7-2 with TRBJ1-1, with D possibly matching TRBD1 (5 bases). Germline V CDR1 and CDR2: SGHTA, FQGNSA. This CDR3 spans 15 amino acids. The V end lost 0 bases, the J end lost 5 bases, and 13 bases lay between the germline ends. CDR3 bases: TGTGCCAGCAGCTTAGCGTCCAGGGTGGGTACTGAAGCTTTCTTT. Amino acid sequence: CASSLASRVGTEAFF.

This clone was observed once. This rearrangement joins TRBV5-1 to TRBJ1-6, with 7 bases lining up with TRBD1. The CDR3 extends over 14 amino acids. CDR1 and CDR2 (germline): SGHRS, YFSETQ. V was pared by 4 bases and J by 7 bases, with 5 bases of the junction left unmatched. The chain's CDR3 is CASSQGQPNSPLHF. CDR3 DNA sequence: TGCGCCAGCAGCCAGGGACAGCCAAATTCACCCCTCCACTTT.

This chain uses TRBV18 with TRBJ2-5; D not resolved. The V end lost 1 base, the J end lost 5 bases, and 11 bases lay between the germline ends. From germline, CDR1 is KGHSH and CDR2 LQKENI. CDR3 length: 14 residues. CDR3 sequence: CASSPRAAGETQYF. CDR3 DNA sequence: TGTGCCAGCTCACCACGGGCAGCTGGGGAGACCCAGTACTTC.

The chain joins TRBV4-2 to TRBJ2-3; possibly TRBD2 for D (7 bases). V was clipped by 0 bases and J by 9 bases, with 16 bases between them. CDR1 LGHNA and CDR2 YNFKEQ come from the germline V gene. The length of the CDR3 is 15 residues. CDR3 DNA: TGTGCCAGCAGCCAAGATAAGTTGGCGGGGGCAACGCAGTATTTT. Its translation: CASSQDKLAGATQYF.

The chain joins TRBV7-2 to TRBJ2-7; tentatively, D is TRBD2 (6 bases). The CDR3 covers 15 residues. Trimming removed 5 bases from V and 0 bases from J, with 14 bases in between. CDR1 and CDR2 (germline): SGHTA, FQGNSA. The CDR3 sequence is CASSPGVQSSYEQYF. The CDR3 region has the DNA TGTGCCAGCAGCCCGGGGGTACAGAGCTCCTACGAGCAGTACTTC.

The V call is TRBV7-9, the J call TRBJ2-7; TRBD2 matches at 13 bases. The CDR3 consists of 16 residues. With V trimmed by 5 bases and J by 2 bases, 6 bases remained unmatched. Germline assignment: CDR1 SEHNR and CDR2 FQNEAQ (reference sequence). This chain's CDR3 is CASSHPTSGGAYEQYF. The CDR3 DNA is TGTGCCAGCAGCCACCCTACTAGCGGGGGGGCCTACGAGCAGTACTTC.

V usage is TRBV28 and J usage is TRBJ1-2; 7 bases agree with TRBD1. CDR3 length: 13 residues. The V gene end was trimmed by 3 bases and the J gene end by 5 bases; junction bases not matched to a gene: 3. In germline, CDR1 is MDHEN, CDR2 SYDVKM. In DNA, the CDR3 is TGTGCCAGCAGTTTGGCAGGGGGTTATGGCTACACCTTC. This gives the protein CASSLAGGYGYTF.

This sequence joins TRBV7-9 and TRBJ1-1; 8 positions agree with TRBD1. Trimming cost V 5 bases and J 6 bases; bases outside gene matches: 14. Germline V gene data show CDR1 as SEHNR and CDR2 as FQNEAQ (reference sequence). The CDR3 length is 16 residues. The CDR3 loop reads CASSDTGGGVSAEAFF. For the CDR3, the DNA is TGTGCCAGCAGCGACACAGGGGGTGGCGTAAGTGCTGAAGCTTTCTTT.